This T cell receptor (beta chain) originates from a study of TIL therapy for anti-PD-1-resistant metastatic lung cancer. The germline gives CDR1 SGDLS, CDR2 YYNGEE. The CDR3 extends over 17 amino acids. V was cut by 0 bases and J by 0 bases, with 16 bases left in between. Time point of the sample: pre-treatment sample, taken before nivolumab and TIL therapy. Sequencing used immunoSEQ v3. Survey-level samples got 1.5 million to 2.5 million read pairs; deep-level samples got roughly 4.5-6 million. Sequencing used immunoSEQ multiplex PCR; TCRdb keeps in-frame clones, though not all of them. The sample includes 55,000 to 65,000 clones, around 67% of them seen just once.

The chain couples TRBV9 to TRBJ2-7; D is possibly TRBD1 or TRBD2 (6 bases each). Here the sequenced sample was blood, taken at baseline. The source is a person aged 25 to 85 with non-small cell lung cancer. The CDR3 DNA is TGTGCCAGCAGCGTAGGATGGGGGCGCGGGGACTCCTACGAGCAGTACTTC. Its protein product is CASSVGWGRGDSYEQYF.